This T cell receptor (beta chain) was identified in a study of CD8+CD57+ T cells in acquired aplastic anemia. Background on the study: Sorted CD4+ and CD8+ cells gave a mean 3.2 ug DNA, range roughly 0.19 to 30 ug.

This CDR3 is 15 amino acids long. V lost 1 base and J lost 12, with 22 bases in between. Germline V lookup: CDR1 SGHTA, CDR2 FQGNSA. On this clonotype: What it recognizes is unknown.

Findings and caveats of the study: Significance was not reached for CD8+ Simpson's diversity between patients and controls. About 28 sequences, all CD8+ CDR3, were shared between patients and controls.

It was genomic DNA that served as the template for profiling TCR beta VDJ and CDR3. TCRdb ran MiXCR on the reads and lists one entry per CDR3 protein. Here the sample spans 400,000 to 500,000 distinct CDR3 sequences, about 70% being singletons. Sequenced input: sorted CD4+, CD8+, or CD8+CD57+ T cells (not recorded which) from PBMCs. This chain joins TRBV7-2 and TRBJ2-7; D might be TRBD2 (6 bases). The clonotype was recovered from a human donor in good health, serving as a control. The CDR3 loop is CASSLGEARGYDLYV. The DNA for the CDR3 is TGTGCCAGCAGCTTAGGGGAGGCTAGGGGCTACGACCTGTACGTC.